One and the same sample provided the 17 T cell receptor beta chains below, sequenced in a study of cytomegalovirus exposure and HLA in healthy donors. Vbeta (60) and Jbeta (13) primers were used in the PCR. Profiled with immunoSEQ multiplex PCR; TCRdb holds only in-frame clones, not every one. The repertoire holds about 140,000 clones, with roughly 80% as singletons. Specimen: PBMCs. The receptors were sampled from a young man in good health and CMV-seropositive.

In this sample, this clone turned up once. The chain joins TRBV15 to TRBJ1-1; possibly TRBD1 for D (5 bases). V was pared by 2 bases and J by 5 bases, with 9 bases between. The CDR3 is 13 residues long. In germline, CDR1 is LNHNV, CDR2 YYDKDF (reference sequence). CDR3 sequence (DNA): TGTGCCACCAGCAGACAGGGAGGTACTGAAGCTTTCTTT. This sequence encodes CATSRQGGTEAFF.

This sequence joins TRBV30 and TRBJ1-2; TRBD1 matches at 7 bases. Trimming took 3 bases from V and 2 from J; bases not matched to a gene: 6. The CDR3 length is 14 residues. Germline CDR1 reads GTSNPN; CDR2 reads SVGIG (reference sequence). For the CDR3, the DNA is TGTGCCTGGAGGGTACCACAGGGGAACTATGGCTACACCTTC. Its protein product is CAWRVPQGNYGYTF.

The genes are TRBV7-8 and TRBJ2-1, with D possibly being TRBD1 (5 bases). This CDR3 comprises 13 residues. Germline V gene sequence: CDR1 SGHVS, CDR2 FQNEAQ. Trimming removed 1 base at V and 8 bases at J, with 9 bases between. The CDR3 sequence is CASSLEVRDEQFF. The DNA for the CDR3 is TGTGCCAGCAGCTTAGAGGTCAGGGATGAGCAGTTCTTC.

The chain uses TRBV2 and TRBJ1-3; tentatively, D is TRBD1 (5 bases). Germline CDR1 reads SNHLY; CDR2 reads FYNNEI. The CDR3 spans 16 residues. V lost 6 bases to trimming and J lost 0 bases, with 15 bases between them. The CDR3 coding sequence is TGTGCCAGCAGGTTGAAAACCGGGGGCTCTGGAAACACCATATATTTT. Its translation is CASRLKTGGSGNTIYF. Looking up the rest from reference TRBV2 and TRBJ1-3 gives the full variable domain: EPEVTQTPSHQVTQMGQEVILRCVPISNHLYFYWYRQILGQKVEFLVSFYNNEISEKSEIFDDQFSVERPDGSNFTLKIRSTKLEDSAMYFCASRLKTGGSGNTIYFGEGSWLTVV.

This clone is a singleton in its sample. The rearrangement uses TRBV4-1 and TRBJ1-3; D not resolved. V lost 1 base, J lost 0 bases, and 4 bases lay in between. This CDR3 comprises 14 residues. Germline V lookup: CDR1 MGHRA, CDR2 YSYEKL. CDR3 DNA: TGCGCCAGCAGCCAAGCCAGCTCTGGAAACACCATATATTTT. This sequence encodes CASSQASSGNTIYF.

The chain couples TRBV28 to TRBJ2-4; D is unresolved. The ends were cut back, 3 bases at V and 0 bases at J, with 9 bases in the middle. The germline V gene encodes CDR1 MDHEN and CDR2 SYDVKM. The CDR3 runs 15 residues. CDR3 nucleotide sequence: TGTGCCAGCAGTTTTAGTTCTCTAGCCAAAAACATTCAGTACTTC. Translating it yields CASSFSSLAKNIQYF. Drawing the rest from reference TRBV28 and TRBJ2-4, the complete variable domain is DVKVTQSSRYLVKRTGEKVFLECVQDMDHENMFWYRQDPGLGLRLIYFSYDVKMKEKGDIPEGYSVSREKKERFSLILESASTNQTSMYLCASSFSSLAKNIQYFGAGTRLSVL.

The rearrangement links TRBV7-8 to TRBJ1-5; D might be TRBD1 (5 bases). In germline, CDR1 is SGHVS, CDR2 FQNEAQ. The V and J ends lost 0 bases and 9 bases respectively, with 18 bases between them. The CDR3 is 16 residues long. Here the CDR3 reads CASSLAFSGGRSPQHF. Written as DNA, the CDR3 is TGTGCCAGCAGCTTAGCGTTTTCGGGGGGTCGTTCGCCCCAGCATTTT. Supplemented by reference TRBV7-8 and TRBJ1-5, the full variable domain reads GAGVSQSPRYKVAKRGQDVALRCDPISGHVSLFWYQQALGQGPEFLTYFQNEAQLDKSGLPSDRFFAERPEGSVSTLKIQRTQQEDSAVYLCASSLAFSGGRSPQHFGDGTRLSIL.

This chain joins TRBV29-1 and TRBJ2-5, with 10 bases identical to TRBD2. The germline V gene encodes CDR1 SQVTM and CDR2 ANQGSEA. J was trimmed by 5 bases and V by 2 bases; bases with no gene match: 14. The CDR3 is 17 residues long. CDR3 loop: CSVELAGAGTPLETQYF. In DNA, the CDR3 is TGCAGCGTTGAACTAGCGGGAGCAGGAACACCCCTGGAGACCCAGTACTTC.

This clone has more than one count but fewer than ten. This chain uses TRBV28 with TRBJ2-7; maybe TRBD2 (6 bases). Germline CDR1 and CDR2: MDHEN and SYDVKM. Trimming left V 4 bases short and J 1 base short, with 17 bases between. The CDR3 is 16 amino acids. CDR3 sequence (DNA): TGTGCCAGCAGTTCCCCTGGGGAGGTCCGTTCCTACGAGCAGTACTTC. Encoded protein: CASSSPGEVRSYEQYF.

In this sample, this clone turned up a few times. DNA for the CDR3: TGCGCCAGCAGCCAAGCACTAGCGGGAAACACCGGGGAGCTGTTTTTT. Translating gives CASSQALAGNTGELFF. The chain is built from TRBV4-1 and TRBJ2-2, with 10 bases matching TRBD2. Germline V gene lookup returns CDR1 MGHRA and CDR2 YSYEKL. This CDR3 comprises 16 residues. The trim removed 1 base at V and 2 bases at J, leaving 1 base unmatched.

This clone was seen a handful of times. J is TRBJ1-2 and V is TRBV7-3; D is ambiguous. This CDR3 is 13 amino acids long. The V end lost 5 bases, the J end lost 0 bases, and 7 bases lay between the germline ends. Germline CDR1 and CDR2: SGHTA and FQGTGA. The CDR3 nucleotides are TGTGCCAGCAGCCCCTCCCCTAACTATGGCTACACCTTC. This translates into CASSPSPNYGYTF.

This clone was seen just once. One junction end does not reproduce the germline sequence, and a read error may be involved. The chain couples TRBV9 to TRBJ2-3, with 9 positions matching TRBD2. Per germline, CDR1 SGDLS and CDR2 YYNGEE. The CDR3 runs to 15 residues. CDR3 residues: CSSSSRASGADTQYF. The CDR3 region has the DNA TGTTCCAGCAGTTCCCGGGCTAGCGGGGCGGATACGCAGTATTTT.

This chain links TRBV19 with TRBJ2-3; 7 positions match TRBD1. V lost 6 bases to trimming and J lost 3 bases; unmatched junction nucleotides: 9. The CDR3 covers 15 residues. Germline CDR1 and CDR2: LNHDA and SQIVND (reference sequence). The CDR3 protein is CASRTTGHATDTQYF. The CDR3 coding sequence is TGTGCCAGTAGGACGACAGGGCACGCGACAGATACGCAGTATTTT.

This sequence joins TRBV7-9 and TRBJ2-3; 7 bases line up with TRBD2. The CDR3 is 16 residues long. The germline gives CDR1 SEHNR, CDR2 FQNEAQ (reference sequence). The V and J ends lost 3 bases and 6 bases, in that order; junction bases with no gene match: 12. CDR3 nucleotides: TGTGCCAGCAGCTTGGGATTCGCGGGAGTGGCCGATACGCAGTATTTT. It yields the protein CASSLGFAGVADTQYF.

V usage is TRBV7-9 and J usage is TRBJ2-7, with unresolved D. The CDR3 length is 13 residues. The V end was cut by 2 bases, the J end by 2 bases, with 7 bases between. The germline V gene has CDR1 SEHNR and CDR2 FQNEAQ (reference sequence). CDR3 nucleotide sequence: TGTGCCAGCAGCTTATCACAGCCCTACGAGCAGTACTTC. Translating it yields CASSLSQPYEQYF.

The chain combines TRBV30 with TRBJ2-7, with no clear D. The CDR3 length is 11 residues. Trimming removed 5 bases from V and 4 bases from J, with 9 bases in between. Germline loops: CDR1 GTSNPN, CDR2 SVGIG (reference sequence). CDR3: CAWGPPYEQYF. CDR3 DNA: TGTGCCTGGGGGCCCCCTTACGAGCAGTACTTC.

In its sample, this clone was seen a few times. The chain joins TRBV28 to TRBJ2-7; 7 nucleotides match TRBD1. The V gene's germline CDR1 is MDHEN and CDR2 SYDVKM. The junction had 5 bases not matched to a gene; V was cut back by 6 bases and J by 0 bases. This CDR3 has 14 residues. The CDR3, as DNA: TGTGCCAGCAGGGGACAGACGAGCTCCTACGAGCAGTACTTC. Protein: CASRGQTSSYEQYF.